Reported below is one T cell receptor (beta chain). These data belong to a study of tumor-infiltrating lymphocytes in localized non-small cell lung cancer. The repertoire was sequenced with immunoSEQ multiplex PCR; TCRdb's copy has only in-frame clones and lacks some. The sample contains over 7,500 clones, approximately 75% of which appear only once. Trimming pared 4 bases from V and 2 bases from J, leaving 17 bases between. Germline CDR1 SGHDN, CDR2 FVKESK. The CDR3 has 16 amino acids. The chain carries TRBV14 and TRBJ2-5; D call uncertain. The sequence derives from a human donor with non-small cell lung cancer. Sequencing was performed on lung tumor tissue. The CDR3 loop is CASSPTAGRRQETQYF. The CDR3 region has the DNA TGTGCCAGCAGCCCAACCGCCGGAAGGCGGCAAGAGACCCAGTACTTC.